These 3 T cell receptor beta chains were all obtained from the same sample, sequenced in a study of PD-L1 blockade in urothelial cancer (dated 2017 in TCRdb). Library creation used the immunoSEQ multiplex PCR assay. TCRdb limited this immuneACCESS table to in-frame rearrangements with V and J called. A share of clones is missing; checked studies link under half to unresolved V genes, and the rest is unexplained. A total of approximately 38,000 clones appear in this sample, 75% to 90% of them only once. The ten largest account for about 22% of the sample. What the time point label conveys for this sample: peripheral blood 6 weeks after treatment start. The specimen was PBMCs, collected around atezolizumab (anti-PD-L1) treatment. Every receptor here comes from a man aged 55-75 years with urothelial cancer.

DNA for the CDR3: TGTGCCAGCAGCGTAGAGGCAGGGGGCGTGGGCATTCAGTACTTC. As protein: CASSVEAGGVGIQYF. The chain uses TRBV9 and TRBJ2-4; 8 positions agree with TRBD1. With 0 bases clipped from V and 9 bases from J, the junction kept 8 bases outside the gene matches. CDR1 and CDR2 (germline): SGDLS, YYNGEE. This CDR3 spans 15 amino acids.

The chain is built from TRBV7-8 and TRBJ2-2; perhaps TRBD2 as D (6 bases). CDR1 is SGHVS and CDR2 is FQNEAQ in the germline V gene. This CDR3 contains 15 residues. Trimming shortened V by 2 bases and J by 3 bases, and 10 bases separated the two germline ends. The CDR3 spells CASSLILADTGELFF. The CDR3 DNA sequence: TGTGCCAGCAGCTTAATACTAGCAGACACCGGGGAGCTGTTTTTT.

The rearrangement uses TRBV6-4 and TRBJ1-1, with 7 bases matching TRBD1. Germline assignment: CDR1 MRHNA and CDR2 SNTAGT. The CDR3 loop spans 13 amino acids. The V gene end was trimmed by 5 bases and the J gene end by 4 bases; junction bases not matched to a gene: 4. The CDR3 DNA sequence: TGTGCCAGCAGTATACAGGGGTCCACTGAAGCTTTCTTT. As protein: CASSIQGSTEAFF.